This is a list of T cell receptor beta chains from one sample in a study of blood T cell repertoires in COVID-19. Clones were sequenced by immunoSEQ multiplex PCR, and TCRdb holds only the in-frame ones, with some missing. The sample lists over 55,000 clones; 80% to 85% were seen once. The sample consisted of peripheral blood. These receptors originate from an elderly man with COVID-19, enrolled during active disease. Each CDR3 is given with its conserved first and last residue. D genes are given only for firm matches. Clone size is stated in some rows and not others, as once, few, many or a class when expanded.

d_gene: TRBD1; v_gene: TRBV6-5; abundance: .; j_gene: TRBJ1-3; CDR3aa: CASTAPGTVGNTIYF; CDR3nt: TGTGCCAGCACCGCCCCAGGGACAGTTGGAAACACCATATATTTT
d_gene: TRBD2; v_gene: TRBV3-1/TRBV3-2; abundance: few; j_gene: TRBJ2-5; CDR3aa: CASSRGEGEFQETQYF; CDR3nt: TGTGCCAGCAGCCGAGGGGAGGGCGAGTTCCAAGAGACCCAGTACTTC
d_gene: TRBD1; v_gene: TRBV5-5; abundance: .; j_gene: TRBJ1-6; CDR3aa: CASSFRDRASNSPLHF; CDR3nt: TGTGCCAGCAGCTTCCGGGACAGGGCTAGTAATTCACCCCTCCACTTT
d_gene: .; v_gene: TRBV18; abundance: .; j_gene: TRBJ2-2; CDR3aa: CASSLKNTGELFF; CDR3nt: TGTGCCAGCTCACTTAAAAACACCGGGGAGCTGTTTTTT
d_gene: .; v_gene: TRBV4-3; abundance: .; j_gene: TRBJ2-1; CDR3aa: CASSQDYAGSNEQFF; CDR3nt: TGCGCCAGCAGCCAAGATTACGCGGGGAGCAATGAGCAGTTCTTC
d_gene: TRBD2; v_gene: TRBV6-2/TRBV6-3; abundance: .; j_gene: TRBJ2-3; CDR3aa: CASSQPASGRADTQYF; CDR3nt: TGTGCCAGCAGCCAACCCGCTAGCGGGAGGGCAGATACGCAGTATTTT
d_gene: TRBD1; v_gene: TRBV29-1; abundance: once; j_gene: TRBJ1-5; CDR3aa: CSATQGNQPQHF; CDR3nt: TGCAGCGCTACACAGGGGAATCAGCCCCAGCATTTT
d_gene: TRBD2; v_gene: TRBV7-2; abundance: .; j_gene: TRBJ2-3; CDR3aa: CASSLAPDGGRIGGTQYF; CDR3nt: TGTGCCAGCAGCTTAGCGCCCGATGGCGGGAGGATCGGAGGTACGCAGTATTTT
d_gene: .; v_gene: TRBV13; abundance: .; j_gene: TRBJ2-3; CDR3aa: CASSFDRLSADTQYF; CDR3nt: TGTGCCAGCAGCTTCGACAGACTCTCGGCAGATACGCAGTATTTT
d_gene: .; v_gene: TRBV6-1; abundance: .; j_gene: TRBJ1-1; CDR3aa: CASSEYVGAGTEAFF; CDR3nt: TGTGCCAGCAGTGAATACGTGGGCGCGGGAACTGAAGCTTTCTTT
d_gene: .; v_gene: TRBV5-4; abundance: once; j_gene: TRBJ2-7; CDR3aa: CASSPRQAPYEQYF; CDR3nt: TGTGCCAGCAGCCCAAGACAGGCTCCCTACGAGCAGTACTTC
d_gene: TRBD1; v_gene: TRBV29-1; abundance: .; j_gene: TRBJ2-3; CDR3aa: CSVGPQGIASTDTQYF; CDR3nt: TGCAGCGTCGGACCACAGGGGATTGCTAGCACAGATACGCAGTATTTT
d_gene: .; v_gene: TRBV4-3; abundance: few; j_gene: TRBJ1-2; CDR3aa: CASSQQGSYGYTF; CDR3nt: TGCGCCAGCAGCCAACAGGGTTCCTATGGCTACACCTTC
d_gene: TRBD1; v_gene: TRBV5-4; abundance: .; j_gene: TRBJ2-2; CDR3aa: CASSLGLDRANSGELFF; CDR3nt: TGTGCCAGCAGCTTGGGATTAGACAGGGCGAATTCCGGGGAGCTGTTTTTT
d_gene: .; v_gene: TRBV15; abundance: .; j_gene: TRBJ1-5; CDR3aa: CATAKQGSNQPQHF; CDR3nt: TGTGCCACCGCCAAACAGGGTAGCAATCAGCCCCAGCATTTT
d_gene: .; v_gene: TRBV6-5; abundance: .; j_gene: TRBJ2-7; CDR3aa: CAIGRGTYEQYF; CDR3nt: TGTGCCATAGGTCGAGGGACCTACGAGCAGTACTTC
d_gene: TRBD1; v_gene: TRBV19; abundance: .; j_gene: TRBJ1-5; CDR3aa: CASSRDRALVSNQPQHF; CDR3nt: TGTGCCAGTAGCCGGGACAGGGCTTTGGTTAGCAATCAGCCCCAGCATTTT
d_gene: TRBD1; v_gene: TRBV9; abundance: .; j_gene: TRBJ1-3; CDR3aa: CASSPLPGRGNGNTIYF; CDR3nt: TGTGCCAGCAGCCCCCTCCCCGGCAGGGGGAATGGAAACACCATATATTTT
d_gene: .; v_gene: TRBV19; abundance: .; j_gene: TRBJ2-5; CDR3aa: CASSQGLGERETQYF; CDR3nt: TGTGCCAGTAGTCAGGGCTTAGGTGAACGGGAGACCCAGTACTTC
d_gene: TRBD1; v_gene: TRBV5-5; abundance: .; j_gene: TRBJ1-6; CDR3aa: CASSRDRAGVSPLHF; CDR3nt: TGTGCCAGCAGCCGAGACAGGGCAGGGGTTTCACCCCTCCACTTT
d_gene: .; v_gene: TRBV5-1; abundance: .; j_gene: TRBJ2-2; CDR3aa: CASSLEPAGPTGELFF; CDR3nt: TGCGCCAGCAGCTTGGAGCCGGCGGGCCCCACCGGGGAGCTGTTTTTT
d_gene: TRBD2; v_gene: TRBV7-3; abundance: .; j_gene: TRBJ2-3; CDR3aa: CASSLNSGGGTDTQYF; CDR3nt: TGTGCCAGCAGCTTAAATAGCGGGGGGGGCACAGATACGCAGTATTTT
d_gene: .; v_gene: TRBV28; abundance: once; j_gene: TRBJ1-1; CDR3aa: CASSGSRVEAFF; CDR3nt: TGTGCCAGCAGTGGGAGTCGCGTCGAAGCTTTCTTT
d_gene: .; v_gene: TRBV30; abundance: .; j_gene: TRBJ2-3; CDR3aa: CAWSVVFGTQYF; CDR3nt: TGTGCCTGGAGTGTGGTGTTCGGTACGCAGTATTTT
d_gene: TRBD2; v_gene: TRBV10-3; abundance: .; j_gene: TRBJ2-2; CDR3aa: CAISESSAGDPGELFF; CDR3nt: TGTGCCATCAGTGAGTCGTCGGCGGGAGACCCCGGGGAGCTGTTTTTT
d_gene: TRBD2; v_gene: TRBV10-3; abundance: once; j_gene: TRBJ2-5; CDR3aa: CATKTSGRGETQYF; CDR3nt: TGTGCCACCAAGACTAGCGGGAGAGGAGAGACCCAGTACTTC
d_gene: TRBD1; v_gene: TRBV4-3; abundance: .; j_gene: TRBJ2-7; CDR3aa: CASSQDGGTGPHEQYF; CDR3nt: TGCGCCAGCAGCCAAGATGGGGGGACAGGGCCCCACGAGCAGTACTTC
d_gene: TRBD1; v_gene: TRBV27; abundance: few; j_gene: TRBJ1-6; CDR3aa: CASSWGQGVSPLHF; CDR3nt: TGTGCCAGCAGTTGGGGACAGGGTGTTTCACCCCTCCACTTT
d_gene: .; v_gene: TRBV6-6; abundance: .; j_gene: TRBJ1-1; CDR3aa: CASTRTNRDTEAFF; CDR3nt: TGTGCCAGCACCCGGACAAACCGGGACACTGAAGCTTTCTTT
d_gene: .; v_gene: TRBV3-1/TRBV3-2; abundance: .; j_gene: TRBJ1-3; CDR3aa: CASSRRRGNTIYF; CDR3nt: TGTGCCAGCAGCCGTAGGCGGGGAAACACCATATATTTT
d_gene: TRBD2; v_gene: TRBV9; abundance: .; j_gene: TRBJ2-1; CDR3aa: CASSVRGGRAYNEQFF; CDR3nt: TGTGCCAGCAGCGTCAGGGGCGGGAGGGCCTACAATGAGCAGTTCTTC
d_gene: TRBD1; v_gene: TRBV4-1; abundance: .; j_gene: TRBJ1-3; CDR3aa: CASSQLRGRGNTIYF; CDR3nt: TGCGCCAGCAGCCAACTCAGGGGGCGCGGAAACACCATATATTTT